The 17 T cell receptor beta chains in this list originate from one sample, sequenced in a study of blood T cell repertoires in COVID-19. Clones were read by immunoSEQ multiplex PCR, and TCRdb kept only the in-frame ones, dropping some. The sample consists of under 40,000 clones, 70% to 90% of them appearing once. The sequencing input was peripheral blood. These receptors all come from a man in his 70s with active COVID-19.

The rearrangement uses TRBV14 and TRBJ2-1; 9 bases match TRBD2. The CDR3 is made up of 16 amino acids. CDR1 SGHDN and CDR2 FVKESK come from the germline V gene. V dropped 4 bases and J dropped 5; count of bases not matched to a gene: 9. CDR3 bases: TGTGCCAGCAGCCCCCTAGGGCTAGCGGGGAACAATGAGCAGTTCTTC. Amino acids: CASSPLGLAGNNEQFF.

The chain has TRBV5-1 and TRBJ2-7, with TRBD1 matching over 9 bases. Germline V gene data show CDR1 as SGHRS and CDR2 as YFSETQ. This CDR3 is 14 amino acids long. J was trimmed by 4 bases and V by 4 bases; bases with no gene match: 6. CDR3 coding DNA: TGCGCCAGCAGCCTGGGACAGGGTATGTACGAGCAGTACTTC. It codes for CASSLGQGMYEQYF.

J is TRBJ1-2 and V is TRBV7-3, with 7 bases identical to TRBD1. V gave up 4 bases and J gave up 3 bases; unmatched junction bases: 2. Germline V gives CDR1 SGHTA, CDR2 FQGTGA. This CDR3 contains 13 residues. For the CDR3, the DNA is TGTGCCAGCAGCTCCACAGGGGACTATGGCTACACCTTC. This encodes CASSSTGDYGYTF.

The chain carries TRBV2 and TRBJ1-2; TRBD1 aligns across 8 bases. The CDR3 covers 13 residues. The germline CDR1 and CDR2 sequences are SNHLY and FYNNEI. Trimming removed 7 bases from V and 7 bases from J; junction bases left unmatched: 8. The CDR3 sequence is CASKGQAEGGYTF. Written as DNA, the CDR3 is TGTGCCAGCAAGGGACAGGCGGAGGGTGGCTACACCTTC. Looking up the rest from reference TRBV2 and TRBJ1-2 gives the full variable domain: EPEVTQTPSHQVTQMGQEVILRCVPISNHLYFYWYRQILGQKVEFLVSFYNNEISEKSEIFDDQFSVERPDGSNFTLKIRSTKLEDSAMYFCASKGQAEGGYTFGSGTRLTVV.

This clone was seen a single time. The chain is built from TRBV28 and TRBJ1-1; D remains unclear. The CDR3 runs 13 residues. V lost 7 bases to trimming and J lost 7 bases, with 16 bases between them. The germline gives CDR1 MDHEN, CDR2 SYDVKM. The CDR3 nucleotides read TGTGCCAGCAAGGCGGAAGGACGGGGTGAAGCTTTCTTT. It specifies CASKAEGRGEAFF.

V usage is TRBV5-1 and J usage is TRBJ2-1, with 12 bases that match TRBD2. This CDR3 spans 19 amino acids. Per germline, CDR1 SGHRS and CDR2 YFSETQ. The J segment lost 1 base and the V segment lost 0 bases, leaving 8 bases of the junction unmatched. CDR3 sequence reads: CASSLEASGGAKSYNEQFF. The CDR3 DNA reads as TGCGCCAGCAGCTTGGAGGCTAGCGGGGGGGCCAAATCCTACAATGAGCAGTTCTTC. Full variable domain (outside the CDR3, taken from reference TRBV5-1 and TRBJ2-1): KAGVTQTPRYLIKTRGQQVTLSCSPISGHRSVSWYQQTPGQGLQFLFEYFSETQRNKGNFPGRFSGRQFSNSRSEMNVSTLELGDSALYLCASSLEASGGAKSYNEQFFGPGTRLTVL.

The gene calls are TRBV5-1 and TRBJ2-3, with TRBD1 identical over 7 bases. The CDR3 is made up of 15 amino acids. The ends lost 3 bases at V and 0 bases at J; junction bases unmatched: 4. Germline CDR1 and CDR2: SGHRS and YFSETQ. CDR3 region: CASSSDRASTDTQYF. The CDR3 nucleotides are TGCGCCAGCAGCTCCGACAGGGCTAGCACAGATACGCAGTATTTT.

This clone was found a few times. This rearrangement joins TRBV9 to TRBJ2-3, with TRBD2 matching 12 bases. Germline trimming cut 0 bases from V and 0 bases from J; bases unmatched to any gene: 5. Germline V CDR1 and CDR2: SGDLS, YYNGEE. This CDR3 has 18 residues. The CDR3 loop reads CASSVASGGGGSTDTQYF. The CDR3, as DNA: TGTGCCAGCAGCGTAGCTAGCGGGGGGGGCGGGAGCACAGATACGCAGTATTTT.

The chain employs TRBV5-5 and TRBJ2-5, with D possibly being TRBD2 (6 bases). V was pared by 0 bases and J by 4 bases, with 13 bases between. Germline V lookup: CDR1 SGHKS, CDR2 YYEKEE (reference sequence). The CDR3 runs to 15 residues. In DNA, the CDR3 is TGTGCCAGCAGCTTGGTGTCGGTGGGGGGAGAGACCCAGTACTTC. Translating it yields CASSLVSVGGETQYF.

This CDR3 is CAILSDFSNQPQHF. The CDR3 region has the DNA TGCGCCATTCTCAGTGATTTTAGCAATCAGCCCCAGCATTTT. The chain recombines TRBV23-1 with TRBJ1-5, with D hard to call. TRBV23-1 is identified as an open reading frame with a role that is uncertain. This CDR3 contains 14 residues. V was trimmed by 10 bases and J by 0 bases, leaving 13 bases between them.

The chain couples TRBV19 to TRBJ2-3; D gene uncertain. Germline CDR1 reads LNHDA; CDR2 reads SQIVND (reference sequence). This CDR3 is built from 11 residues. Trimming took off 3 bases at V and 6 bases at J, with 4 bases between the two ends. The CDR3 protein is CASSMRDTQYF. The DNA of the CDR3 is TGTGCCAGTAGTATGAGGGATACGCAGTATTTT.

The rearrangement uses TRBV7-8 and TRBJ1-2, with a possible D match to TRBD1 (5 bases). V was cut by 5 bases and J by 4 bases, with 14 bases left in between. CDR3 length: 14 amino acids. Germline CDR1 is SGHVS and CDR2 is FQNEAQ. CDR3 nucleotides: TGTGCCAGCAGCCCCAGTCAGGGCGGCTATGGCTACACCTTC. Amino acid sequence: CASSPSQGGYGYTF.

The chain recombines TRBV18 with TRBJ2-7; TRBD1 agrees at 9 bases. Germline CDR1 is KGHSH and CDR2 is LQKENI. V trimming: 4 bases; J trimming: 3 bases; junction bases outside the gene matches: 4. This CDR3 is built from 14 residues. CDR3 bases: TGTGCCAGCTCACGGGACAGGGTTGACTACGAGCAGTACTTC. It translates to CASSRDRVDYEQYF.

The V gene is TRBV7-2, the J gene TRBJ2-4, with a tentative D call TRBD1 (6 bases). The CDR3 contains 15 residues. The germline V and J ends were trimmed by 1 base and 1 base, with 8 bases remaining between them. Germline values: CDR1 SGHTA, CDR2 FQGNSA. The CDR3 DNA sequence: TGTGCCAGCAGCTTAGACAGGGTGGCCAAAAACATTCAGTACTTC. Its protein product is CASSLDRVAKNIQYF.

The CDR3 nucleotides are TGCAGCGTTGGGGGCAGGGGAAGGGACATTCAGTACTTC. Its translation: CSVGGRGRDIQYF. The chain has TRBV29-1 and TRBJ2-4; maybe TRBD1 (6 bases). V lost 4 bases and J 8 bases, leaving 15 bases between the germline ends. The CDR3 runs to 13 residues. Germline CDR1 and CDR2: SQVTM and ANQGSEA.

The chain recombines TRBV7-3 with TRBJ1-1; D not certain. Germline CDR1 reads SGHTA; CDR2 reads FQGTGA. V lost 6 bases and J 0 bases, leaving 17 bases between the germline ends. The CDR3 totals 16 residues. Here the CDR3 DNA reads TGTGCCAGCAGTCCCAGACCGCCGGGAATGAACACTGAAGCTTTCTTT. This gives the protein CASSPRPPGMNTEAFF.

This clone was observed a handful of times. V gene TRBV28 combines with J gene TRBJ2-5, with 7 bases lining up with TRBD2. The V segment lost 9 bases and the J segment 5 bases; nucleotides outside the gene matches: 9. Germline V lookup: CDR1 MDHEN, CDR2 SYDVKM. The CDR3 covers 13 residues. The CDR3 loop is CASDHRGGETQYF. CDR3 nucleotides: TGTGCCAGTGACCATCGGGGAGGGGAGACCCAGTACTTC.